Each of the 30 T cell receptor beta chains below was sequenced from the same sample in a study of PD-L1 blockade in urothelial cancer. Assay: immunoSEQ multiplex PCR; the TCRdb copy retains only in-frame clones and omits some. Of tens of thousands of clones listed, around 84% were seen once; the top ten hold 8% to 10%. Time point given: pretreatment peripheral blood. The sample consisted of PBMCs, taken around atezolizumab (anti-PD-L1) treatment. These receptors originate from a woman in her seventies with urothelial cancer.

This clone has only a few counts. The chain recombines TRBV5-1 with TRBJ2-7, with TRBD1 identical over 8 bases. The CDR3 is 14 residues long. Losses at the gene ends were 4 bases for V and 4 bases for J; bases not matched to a gene: 7. Germline V CDR1 and CDR2: SGHRS, YFSETQ. The CDR3 DNA sequence: TGCGCCAGCAGCCTGACAGGGGACAGTTACGAGCAGTACTTC. Its translation is CASSLTGDSYEQYF.

This sequence joins TRBV29-1 and TRBJ1-1, with D maybe TRBD1 (5 bases). Germline assignment: CDR1 SQVTM and CDR2 ANQGSEA. The V gene lost 4 bases and the J gene lost 4 bases, with 16 bases spanning the gap. The length of the CDR3 is 14 residues. Here the CDR3 reads CSVVVRGMGTEAFF. Written as DNA, the CDR3 is TGCAGCGTTGTGGTACGGGGGATGGGCACTGAAGCTTTCTTT.

This clone was found a few times. CDR3 protein: CASSLVQNTEAFF. Written as DNA, the CDR3 is TGTGCCAGCAGCTTAGTACAGAACACTGAAGCTTTCTTT. This chain uses TRBV7-9 with TRBJ1-1; no reliable D call. Germline V lookup: CDR1 SEHNR, CDR2 FQNEAQ (reference sequence). This CDR3 region has 13 residues. Trimming took 1 base from V and 1 from J, leaving 4 bases between them. Full variable domain (missing parts from reference TRBV7-9 and TRBJ1-1): DTGVSQNPRHKITKRGQNVTFRCDPISEHNRLYWYRQTLGQGPEFLTYFQNEAQLEKSRLLSDRFSAERPKGSFSTLEIQRTEQGDSAMYLCASSLVQNTEAFFGQGTRLTVV.

The chain couples TRBV27 to TRBJ2-5; D is undetermined. Germline V gene sequence: CDR1 MNHEY, CDR2 SMNVEV (reference sequence). V lost 7 bases to trimming and J lost 5 bases, with 11 bases between them. The CDR3 is 12 amino acids. The chain's CDR3 is CASKSLAETQYF. CDR3 sequence (DNA): TGTGCCAGCAAAAGTTTGGCCGAGACCCAGTACTTC.

This sequence joins TRBV4-1 and TRBJ2-7; TRBD1 is a possible D gene (6 bases). V was pared by 4 bases and J by 9 bases, with 16 bases between. Germline CDR1 is MGHRA and CDR2 is YSYEKL. The CDR3 runs to 13 residues. CDR3 in amino acids: CASSPWDIPVQYF. The CDR3 DNA reads as TGCGCCAGCAGCCCCTGGGACATCCCAGTGCAGTACTTC.

V is TRBV15 and J is TRBJ2-2; 8 nucleotides line up with TRBD2. Germline loops: CDR1 LNHNV, CDR2 YYDKDF (reference sequence). CDR3 size: 15 residues. The V segment lost 0 bases and the J segment 9 bases; nucleotides outside the gene matches: 6. Here the CDR3 reads CATSRDRAGGRELFF. The CDR3, as DNA: TGTGCCACCAGCAGAGACAGGGCGGGGGGTAGGGAGCTGTTTTTT.

This chain uses TRBV11-3 with TRBJ2-7; tentative D call: TRBD2 (6 bases). Looked up from germline, CDR1 is SGHNT and CDR2 is YENEEA. Trimming took 6 bases from V and 3 from J, leaving 15 bases between them. The CDR3 has 14 residues. The CDR3 region is CASSTGTPGYEQYF. The CDR3 bases are TGTGCCAGCAGTACCGGGACTCCAGGCTACGAGCAGTACTTC.

This clone was recorded only once. This sequence joins TRBV6-5 and TRBJ2-7; D is ambiguous. The V gene lost 6 bases and the J gene lost 4 bases, with 7 bases spanning the gap. The CDR3 consists of 11 residues. Germline V gives CDR1 MNHEY, CDR2 SVGAGI. The CDR3, as DNA: TGTGCCAGCAGCGACTTTTACGAGCAGTACTTC. This gives the protein CASSDFYEQYF.

The CDR3 region has the DNA TGTGCCAGCAGCTTAGTCTTCTTAGATACGCAGTATTTT. Its translation is CASSLVFLDTQYF. This chain uses TRBV11-2 with TRBJ2-3; D not resolved. V lost 1 base and J 5 bases, leaving 7 bases between the germline ends. Germline lookup yields CDR1 SGHAT and CDR2 FQNNGV. CDR3 length equals 13 residues.

The J gene is TRBJ2-1, the V gene TRBV29-1; TRBD1 aligns across 9 bases. The CDR3 consists of 16 residues. J gave up 1 base and V 6 bases, and 10 bases lay outside the gene matches. Looked up from germline, CDR1 is SQVTM and CDR2 is ANQGSEA. CDR3 residues: CSVGGGTGTSYNEQFF. Written as DNA, the CDR3 is TGCAGCGTGGGCGGTGGGACAGGGACATCCTACAATGAGCAGTTCTTC.

The chain is built from TRBV25-1 and TRBJ2-7; TRBD2 agrees at 13 bases. The V gene end was trimmed by 8 bases and the J gene end by 8 bases; junction bases not matched to a gene: 9. In germline, CDR1 is MGHDK, CDR2 SYGVNS. This CDR3 is 14 amino acids long. In DNA form, the CDR3 reads TGTGCCAGCCAACCGGGACTAGCGGGGTTGCAGCAGTACTTC. It translates to CASQPGLAGLQQYF.

The chain carries TRBV4-2 and TRBJ2-7, with 10 positions matching TRBD2. The CDR3 runs to 15 residues. Unmatched junction bases numbered 1, after V lost 0 bases and J lost 2 bases. In germline, CDR1 is LGHNA, CDR2 YNFKEQ. DNA for the CDR3: TGTGCCAGCAGCCAAGAACTAGCGGGACCCTACGAGCAGTACTTC. It specifies CASSQELAGPYEQYF.

V is TRBV10-3 and J is TRBJ1-2; 11 nucleotides agree with TRBD1. Germline assignment: CDR1 ENHRY and CDR2 SYGVKD. Trimming removed 8 bases from V and 4 bases from J; junction bases left unmatched: 15. The length of the CDR3 is 17 residues. The CDR3 DNA sequence: TGTGCCATCCCAGCCACCCCCGGGACAGGGGGGATCTATGGCTACACCTTC. Amino acid sequence: CAIPATPGTGGIYGYTF.

The gene calls are TRBV6-6 and TRBJ1-2, with 7 bases matching TRBD1. Germline CDR1 and CDR2: MNHNY and SVGAGI (reference sequence). With 6 bases clipped from V and 5 bases from J, the junction kept 9 bases outside the gene matches. The CDR3 is 14 amino acids. The CDR3 spells CASRSTGDWYGYTF. For the CDR3, the DNA is TGTGCCAGCAGGAGTACAGGGGATTGGTATGGCTACACCTTC.

The V gene is TRBV7-9, the J gene TRBJ2-2; a possible D gene is TRBD2 (5 bases). The CDR3 spans 16 residues. V was clipped by 5 bases and J by 0 bases, with 13 bases between them. Germline values: CDR1 SEHNR, CDR2 FQNEAQ (reference sequence). The CDR3 is CASSGSRDSNTGELFF. The CDR3 coding sequence is TGTGCCAGCAGCGGAAGCCGGGATTCGAACACCGGGGAGCTGTTTTTT. Based on the CDR3 plus reference TRBV7-9 and TRBJ2-2, the full variable domain is DTGVSQNPRHKITKRGQNVTFRCDPISEHNRLYWYRQTLGQGPEFLTYFQNEAQLEKSRLLSDRFSAERPKGSFSTLEIQRTEQGDSAMYLCASSGSRDSNTGELFFGEGSRLTVL.

The chain employs TRBV2 and TRBJ1-4; possibly TRBD1 for D (5 bases). With 5 bases removed from V and 6 bases from J, the gap between germline ends came to 13 bases. Germline V gene lookup returns CDR1 SNHLY and CDR2 FYNNEI. The CDR3 contains 14 residues. The CDR3 coding sequence is TGTGCCAGCAGTCCAGGGTCATGGGATGAAAAACTGTTTTTT. This gives the protein CASSPGSWDEKLFF.

The CDR3 DNA is TGCGCCAGCAGCCCGACAGGGGTTAGCAATCAGCCCCAGCATTTT. Its translation: CASSPTGVSNQPQHF. The chain uses TRBV5-1 and TRBJ1-5, with 8 nucleotides matching TRBD1. The CDR3 consists of 15 residues. Germline loops: CDR1 SGHRS, CDR2 YFSETQ. V shed 4 bases, J shed 0 bases, and the junction held 3 bases outside the gene matches.

The chain uses TRBV7-8 and TRBJ2-3, with D possibly TRBD2 on 5 matching bases. Germline V gene data show CDR1 as SGHVS and CDR2 as FQNEAQ. The CDR3 runs to 15 residues. The CDR3 protein is CARASGRRSTDTQYF. In nucleotides, the CDR3 is TGTGCTAGAGCGAGCGGAAGGAGGAGCACAGATACGCAGTATTTT.

The gene calls are TRBV11-2 and TRBJ2-5; TRBD2 matches at 16 bases. There are 17 residues in the CDR3. The germline CDR1 and CDR2 sequences are SGHAT and FQNNGV. With V trimmed by 5 bases and J by 4 bases, 7 bases remained unmatched. DNA of the CDR3: TGTGCCAGCAGCCCCGGGACTAGCGGGGGGGCTGGAGAGACCCAGTACTTC. It specifies CASSPGTSGGAGETQYF.

J is TRBJ2-7 and V is TRBV5-4, with 8 bases identical to TRBD2. Germline CDR1 is SGHNT and CDR2 is YYREEE (reference sequence). The CDR3 consists of 15 residues. V dropped 0 bases and J dropped 0; count of bases not matched to a gene: 2. For the CDR3, the DNA is TGTGCCAGCAGCTTGGTTAGCGGGAACTCCTACGAGCAGTACTTC. It codes for CASSLVSGNSYEQYF.

V is TRBV27 and J is TRBJ2-7; 11 bases map to TRBD2. V shed 10 bases and J 7 bases; nucleotides not matched to a gene: 12. The germline gives CDR1 MNHEY, CDR2 SMNVEV (reference sequence). The CDR3 contains 14 residues. CDR3 sequence (DNA): TGTGCCACCACTGCTGTAGCGGGAGGGGTGGAGCAGTACTTC. Protein sequence: CATTAVAGGVEQYF.

This clone turned up a few times. The V call is TRBV7-9, the J call TRBJ2-1, with D uncertain. The CDR3 is 15 amino acids. From germline, CDR1 is SEHNR and CDR2 FQNEAQ (reference sequence). With 1 base removed from V and 7 bases from J, the gap between germline ends came to 14 bases. The CDR3 reads CASSLVHSLWNEQFF. The CDR3 coding sequence is TGTGCCAGCAGCTTAGTTCACTCTCTATGGAATGAGCAGTTCTTC. Based on the CDR3 plus reference TRBV7-9 and TRBJ2-1, the full variable domain is DTGVSQNPRHKITKRGQNVTFRCDPISEHNRLYWYRQTLGQGPEFLTYFQNEAQLEKSRLLSDRFSAERPKGSFSTLEIQRTEQGDSAMYLCASSLVHSLWNEQFFGPGTRLTVL.

This clone was counted only a few times. The chain combines TRBV29-1 with TRBJ2-5, with TRBD1 identical over 7 bases. CDR3 length equals 14 residues. In germline, CDR1 is SQVTM, CDR2 ANQGSEA. V lost 7 bases to trimming and J lost 0 bases; unmatched junction nucleotides: 8. CDR3 DNA: TGCAGCGCCGAGGTCACAGGGGACCAAGAGACCCAGTACTTC. Translated: CSAEVTGDQETQYF.

This sequence joins TRBV5-4 and TRBJ2-2, with 11 bases aligning to TRBD2. Trimming cost V 4 bases and J 2 bases; bases outside gene matches: 4. This CDR3 contains 16 residues. Per germline, CDR1 SGHNT and CDR2 YYREEE (reference sequence). CDR3 amino acids: CASSPGLADNTGELFF. CDR3 sequence (DNA): TGTGCCAGCAGCCCGGGACTAGCGGACAACACCGGGGAGCTGTTTTTT.

Written as DNA, the CDR3 is TGTGCCAGCAGCCCCACACAGGTTAACTATGGCTACACCTTC. Protein: CASSPTQVNYGYTF. The chain is built from TRBV7-2 and TRBJ1-2; D perhaps matches TRBD1 (5 bases). The CDR3 sequence is 14 residues long. Germline-derived CDR1 and CDR2 are SGHTA and FQGNSA. The V gene lost 5 bases and the J gene lost 1 base, with 11 bases spanning the gap.

The chain employs TRBV15 and TRBJ1-4, with 11 bases lining up with TRBD1. This CDR3 has 21 amino acids. Germline CDR1 reads LNHNV; CDR2 reads YYDKDF (reference sequence). V shed 0 bases and J 7 bases; nucleotides not matched to a gene: 19. CDR3 in DNA: TGTGCCACCAGCAGAGATTCTCAGGGACAGGGGGTATCCAGCCCTTTTGAAAAACTGTTTTTT. Translating it yields CATSRDSQGQGVSSPFEKLFF.

This clone was counted once. This rearrangement joins TRBV28 to TRBJ2-7; 8 bases line up with TRBD2. The CDR3 extends over 14 amino acids. Germline V lookup: CDR1 MDHEN, CDR2 SYDVKM. Trimming removed 6 bases from V and 5 bases from J; junction bases left unmatched: 9. The CDR3 loop reads CASSGLAERNEQYF. The CDR3 nucleotides are TGTGCCAGCAGCGGACTAGCCGAGAGAAACGAGCAGTACTTC. The whole variable domain, filled in from reference TRBV28 and TRBJ2-7, reads DVKVTQSSRYLVKRTGEKVFLECVQDMDHENMFWYRQDPGLGLRLIYFSYDVKMKEKGDIPEGYSVSREKKERFSLILESASTNQTSMYLCASSGLAERNEQYFGPGTRLTVT.

CDR3 DNA sequence: TGTGCCAGCTCTTGGGCAGTCCAAGCTAACTATGGCTACACCTTC. It specifies CASSWAVQANYGYTF. The chain recombines TRBV2 with TRBJ1-2; no clear D. CDR3 length: 15 amino acids. Trimming removed 8 bases at V and 0 bases at J, with 16 bases between. Germline V gene data show CDR1 as SNHLY and CDR2 as FYNNEI.

This clone was recorded a few times. V and J are TRBV11-2 and TRBJ1-2; weak D call: TRBD1 (5 bases). CDR3 length equals 13 residues. The V and J ends lost 5 bases and 4 bases respectively, with 11 bases between them. Per the germline V gene, CDR1 is SGHAT and CDR2 is FQNNGV. The CDR3 DNA reads TGTGCCAGCAGCGTCATGGGGGGCTATGGCTACACCTTC. Translating gives CASSVMGGYGYTF.

The genes are TRBV11-2 and TRBJ1-2; 8 bases fit TRBD1. V lost 1 base and J lost 3; bases outside the gene matches: 10. CDR3 length equals 17 residues. The V gene's germline CDR1 is SGHAT and CDR2 FQNNGV. CDR3 coding DNA: TGTGCCAGCAGCTTAGGCCCGACAGGGGAAACGGACTATGGCTACACCTTC. It encodes CASSLGPTGETDYGYTF.